At least ten counts were recorded for the clone carrying this T cell receptor (beta chain). Trimming took 5 bases from V and 5 from J, leaving 15 bases between them. In germline, CDR1 is PRHDT, CDR2 FYEKMQ (reference sequence). This CDR3 spans 14 amino acids. The data belong to a study of regulatory T cells in long-lasting Graves disease. iRepertoire HTBI primers and Arm-PCR of CDR3 regions built TCR beta libraries. TCRdb used MiXCR to reprocess the multiplex PCR reads, holding one entry per CDR3 protein. Of about 470,000 distinct CDR3 sequences listed, roughly 20% were seen once; the top ten hold 7% to 9.5%. Time point of the sample: persistent/refractory GD, antithyroid drugs over 5 years with positive TRAb. PBMCs provided the RNA from which the TCR library was made. Around 9 milliliters of peripheral blood were drawn into EDTA tubes.

This TCR came from a female donor with Graves disease. The chain links TRBV13 to TRBJ2-5, with D unresolved. The sample in question was peripheral blood mononuclear cells (PBMCs), obtained when the disease was refractory, from a patient treated with antithyroid drugs. CDR3 loop: CASSILAAGETQYF. In DNA, the CDR3 is TGTGCCAGCAGCATTTTGGCAGCCGGGGAGACCCAGTACTTC.